One sample yielded the 15 T cell receptor beta chains listed below, sequenced in a study of blood T cell repertoires in COVID-19. Assay used: immunoSEQ multiplex PCR; TCRdb lists only in-frame clones, some missing. The repertoire holds about 68,000 clones, approximately 89% seen once, with 2.5% to 3% in the top ten. The sample taken for sequencing was peripheral blood. These receptors all stem from a man aged 50 or older with COVID-19, enrolled during active disease.

CDR3: CASSFGQGGIEKLFF. DNA for the CDR3: TGCGCCAGCAGCTTTGGACAGGGAGGGATCGAAAAACTGTTTTTT. The chain uses TRBV4-1 and TRBJ1-4, with 8 positions matching TRBD1. The CDR3 loop spans 15 amino acids. The trim removed 5 bases at V and 8 bases at J, leaving 10 bases unmatched. Germline CDR1 is MGHRA and CDR2 is YSYEKL.

The chain has TRBV18 and TRBJ2-1, with TRBD2 matching 8 bases. After removal of 2 bases from V and 7 bases from J, the junction contained 7 bases not matched to a gene. This CDR3 is built from 15 residues. The germline V gene encodes CDR1 KGHSH and CDR2 LQKENI. CDR3: CASSPEAGVGNEQFF. CDR3 nucleotides: TGTGCCAGCTCACCAGAAGCGGGAGTGGGAAATGAGCAGTTCTTC. Supplemented by reference TRBV18 and TRBJ2-1, the full variable domain reads NAGVMQNPRHLVRRRGQEARLRCSPMKGHSHVYWYRQLPEEGLKFMVYLQKENIIDESGMPKERFSAEFPKEGPSILRIQQVVRGDSAAYFCASSPEAGVGNEQFFGPGTRLTVL.

The rearrangement links TRBV5-1 to TRBJ2-1, with TRBD2 matching 9 bases. CDR3 length equals 13 residues. Germline CDR1 and CDR2: SGHRS and YFSETQ. Losses at the gene ends were 9 bases for V and 6 bases for J; bases not matched to a gene: 7. The DNA for the CDR3 is TGCGCCACCTCAGCGGGAGGTGGCAATGAGCAGTTCTTC. Encoded protein: CATSAGGGNEQFF.

This clone was observed a single time. This sample includes further DNA sequences coding for the same CDR3. The gene calls are TRBV5-1 and TRBJ1-4, with a weak D call TRBD1 (5 bases). Germline V gene data show CDR1 as SGHRS and CDR2 as YFSETQ. The CDR3 spans 14 residues. Trimming left V 1 base short and J 5 bases short, with 9 bases between. CDR3 amino acids: CASSLTGANEKLFF. CDR3 coding DNA: TGCGCCAGCAGCTTGACAGGAGCAAATGAAAAACTGTTTTTT.

The chain recombines TRBV19 with TRBJ1-5, with D perhaps matching TRBD1 (5 bases). CDR1 is LNHDA, CDR2 SQIVND, per germline (reference sequence). This CDR3 region has 15 residues. Trimming left V 0 bases short and J 5 bases short, with 11 bases between. CDR3 bases: TGTGCCAGTAGTATAGAGGAGGGGTGGCATCAGCCCCAGCATTTT. Amino acid sequence: CASSIEEGWHQPQHF.

CDR3 DNA sequence: TGTGCCAGTAGTCCGGATCTAGCGAGAGCAAGAGATGAGCAGTTCTTC. It yields the protein CASSPDLARARDEQFF. The V and J genes are TRBV19 and TRBJ2-1; D is perhaps TRBD2 (6 bases). CDR1 is LNHDA, CDR2 SQIVND, per germline (reference sequence). Trimming took 5 bases from V and 8 from J, leaving 22 bases between them. This CDR3 comprises 16 residues.

This rearrangement joins TRBV18 to TRBJ1-4; D is possibly TRBD1 (6 bases). Trimming pared 3 bases from V and 5 bases from J, leaving 10 bases between. Germline loops: CDR1 KGHSH, CDR2 LQKENI. CDR3 length: 14 residues. The DNA for the CDR3 is TGTGCCAGCTCACCCAAGGACAGAAATGAAAAACTGTTTTTT. This encodes CASSPKDRNEKLFF.

This clone appeared once. The rearrangement joins TRBV7-9 to TRBJ2-6; D is unclear. Looked up from germline, CDR1 is SEHNR and CDR2 is FQNEAQ (reference sequence). The CDR3 loop spans 19 amino acids. Trimming left V 2 bases short and J 2 bases short, with 19 bases between. CDR3 in amino acids: CASSLISGTMGTGANVLTF. The CDR3 DNA reads TGTGCCAGCAGCTTAATATCGGGTACCATGGGTACTGGGGCCAACGTCCTGACTTTC. Using reference TRBV7-9 and TRBJ2-6 for the parts outside the CDR3, the full variable domain is DTGVSQNPRHKITKRGQNVTFRCDPISEHNRLYWYRQTLGQGPEFLTYFQNEAQLEKSRLLSDRFSAERPKGSFSTLEIQRTEQGDSAMYLCASSLISGTMGTGANVLTFGAGSRLTVL.

The rearrangement uses TRBV5-1 and TRBJ2-5, with 7 bases aligning to TRBD2. The CDR3 length is 16 residues. Germline V gene lookup returns CDR1 SGHRS and CDR2 YFSETQ. V shed 3 bases, J shed 1 base, and the junction held 9 bases outside the gene matches. The DNA of the CDR3 is TGCGCCAGCAGCTCCAACGTTGGGAGGGGCCAAGAGACCCAGTACTTC. Protein product: CASSSNVGRGQETQYF.

The chain links TRBV11-1 to TRBJ1-2; D is uncertain. CDR1 is SGHAT and CDR2 is FQDESV in the germline V gene (reference sequence). V was pared by 0 bases and J by 3 bases, with 11 bases between. This CDR3 contains 15 residues. The CDR3 loop is CASSLAGGLDYGYTF. CDR3 nucleotide sequence: TGTGCCAGCAGCTTAGCTGGAGGCCTTGACTATGGCTACACCTTC.

J is TRBJ2-1 and V is TRBV28, with 8 bases that match TRBD2. Germline CDR1 MDHEN, CDR2 SYDVKM. V was pared by 2 bases and J by 4 bases, with 4 bases of the junction left unmatched. This CDR3 has 15 residues. CDR3 in amino acids: CASSLVAGRYNEQFF. Here the CDR3 DNA reads TGTGCCAGCAGTTTAGTAGCGGGAAGGTACAATGAGCAGTTCTTC. The full variable domain, its missing parts supplied by reference TRBV28 and TRBJ2-1, is DVKVTQSSRYLVKRTGEKVFLECVQDMDHENMFWYRQDPGLGLRLIYFSYDVKMKEKGDIPEGYSVSREKKERFSLILESASTNQTSMYLCASSLVAGRYNEQFFGPGTRLTVL.

The chain is built from TRBV2 and TRBJ1-2, with D possibly being TRBD1 (5 bases). V was shortened by 5 bases and J by 1 base, with 14 bases between the two germline ends. The CDR3 covers 15 residues. The germline V gene has CDR1 SNHLY and CDR2 FYNNEI. The CDR3 bases are TGTGCCAGCAGTCAGCGGGACGGATATAACTATGGCTACACCTTC. Amino acid sequence: CASSQRDGYNYGYTF.

The V call is TRBV9, the J call TRBJ2-3, with D possibly matching TRBD1 (6 bases). Trimming took off 6 bases at V and 2 bases at J, with 16 bases between the two ends. Germline V lookup: CDR1 SGDLS, CDR2 YYNGEE. The CDR3 has 15 amino acids. The CDR3, as DNA: TGTGCCAGCAACGAAAACAGGGCTTACACAGATACGCAGTATTTT. It encodes CASNENRAYTDTQYF.

CDR3: CASSDLVRGYGYTF. The CDR3, as DNA: TGTGCCAGCAGTGACCTCGTCAGGGGTTATGGCTACACCTTC. This chain joins TRBV25-1 and TRBJ1-2; D perhaps matches TRBD1 (6 bases). The germline V gene encodes CDR1 MGHDK and CDR2 SYGVNS. Trimming removed 3 bases at V and 5 bases at J, with 13 bases between. This CDR3 spans 14 amino acids.

This rearrangement joins TRBV18 to TRBJ2-1, with D maybe TRBD2 (6 bases). The CDR3 runs 14 residues. Trimming left V 3 bases short and J 2 bases short, with 8 bases between. Germline assignment: CDR1 KGHSH and CDR2 LQKENI. The CDR3 spells CASSPREPYNEQFF. In nucleotides, the CDR3 is TGTGCCAGCTCACCCCGGGAGCCCTACAATGAGCAGTTCTTC.